These 13 T cell receptor beta chains originate from one sample sequenced in a study of T cells in Graves' hyperthyroidism and ophthalmopathy. Amplified TCR beta CDR3 regions derived from RNA transcripts. The TCR CDR3 was amplified in a first-round RT-PCR using the HTBI primer set. A single record per CDR3 protein comes from TCRdb applying MiXCR to the multiplex PCR reads. The data show roughly 400,000 distinct CDR3 sequences, about 15% seen once. The material sequenced was blood. These receptors all come from a young woman with Graves' hyperthyroidism that later progressed to Graves' ophthalmopathy.

In this sample, this clonotype turned up many times. The gene calls are TRBV20-1 and TRBJ1-5; maybe TRBD1 (5 bases). The ends were cut back, 2 bases at V and 6 bases at J, with 5 bases in the middle. CDR3 length: 11 amino acids. Germline-derived CDR1 and CDR2 are DFQATT and SNEGSKA (reference sequence). In DNA, the CDR3 is TGCAGTGCTAGACAGGGTCAGCCCCAGCATTTT. This translates into CSARQGQPQHF.

This clonotype was seen at least ten times. The rearrangement joins TRBV20-1 to TRBJ2-7; perhaps TRBD1 as D (5 bases). The CDR3 loop spans 12 amino acids. CDR1 DFQATT and CDR2 SNEGSKA come from the germline V gene (reference sequence). V shed 4 bases and J shed 2 bases, with 9 bases lying between them. The CDR3 region has the DNA TGCAGTGCTAACGACAGAGCCTACGAGCAGTACTTC. As protein: CSANDRAYEQYF.

This clonotype was found many times. The chain joins TRBV28 to TRBJ1-2, with D unresolved. This CDR3 is 12 amino acids long. Trimming took 3 bases from V and 6 from J, leaving 8 bases between them. From germline, CDR1 is MDHEN and CDR2 SYDVKM. CDR3 region: CASSLGEDGYTF. Here the CDR3 DNA reads TGTGCCAGCAGTTTGGGCGAGGATGGCTACACCTTC.

This clonotype was detected many times. V and J are TRBV2 and TRBJ1-2; 9 positions agree with TRBD1. This CDR3 is built from 15 residues. The germline gives CDR1 SNHLY, CDR2 FYNNEI. V trimming: 6 bases; J trimming: 2 bases; junction bases outside the gene matches: 7. The CDR3: CASRTGTGRNYGYTF. The CDR3 bases are TGTGCCAGCAGGACCGGGACAGGGCGAAACTATGGCTACACCTTC.

This clonotype came up many times. The CDR3, as DNA: TGTGCCAGCAGCTCGAAATCAGGGGGCGGGTACGAGCAGTACTTC. Protein: CASSSKSGGGYEQYF. This sequence joins TRBV7-2 and TRBJ2-7; 8 bases map to TRBD1. The CDR3 consists of 15 residues. From germline, CDR1 is SGHTA and CDR2 FQGNSA. After removal of 4 bases from V and 4 bases from J, the junction contained 9 bases not matched to a gene. Variable domain in full (rest from reference TRBV7-2 and TRBJ2-7): GAGVSQSPSNKVTEKGKDVELRCDPISGHTALYWYRQSLGQGLEFLIYFQGNSAPDKSGLPSDRFSAERTGGSVSTLTIQRTQQEDSAVYLCASSSKSGGGYEQYFGPGTRLTVT.

This clonotype occurred many times. V usage is TRBV11-1 and J usage is TRBJ2-7; 8 bases are a match to TRBD2. Germline lookup yields CDR1 SGHAT and CDR2 FQDESV (reference sequence). The V gene end was trimmed by 5 bases and the J gene end by 2 bases; junction bases not matched to a gene: 11. There are 16 residues in the CDR3. The CDR3 here is CASSPAGLAGAYEQYF. In nucleotides, the CDR3 is TGTGCCAGCAGCCCCGCAGGGCTAGCGGGTGCCTACGAGCAGTACTTC.

This sequence joins TRBV14 and TRBJ1-1; D is possibly TRBD1 (6 bases). CDR1 and CDR2 (germline): SGHDN, FVKESK. The CDR3 has 12 amino acids. V lost 4 bases and J lost 11, with 14 bases in between. As DNA, the CDR3 is TGTGCCAGCAGCCCAGACCTGGGGGCCGCTTTCTTT. Amino acids: CASSPDLGAAFF.

This clonotype was observed a few times. The V call is TRBV10-3, the J call TRBJ2-5; D tentatively reads TRBD1 or TRBD2 (6 bases each). The V gene's germline CDR1 is ENHRY and CDR2 SYGVKD. V gave up 6 bases and J gave up 5 bases, with 13 bases separating them. The CDR3 consists of 13 residues. The CDR3, as DNA: TGTGCCATCAGCTGGGGGGCGGCGGAGACCCAGTACTTC. Protein sequence: CAISWGAAETQYF.

In this sample, this clonotype turned up many times. This chain joins TRBV30 and TRBJ2-2, with D hard to call. Trimming removed 1 base from V and 0 bases from J, with 6 bases in between. The CDR3 totals 14 residues. Germline CDR1 GTSNPN, CDR2 SVGIG (reference sequence). CDR3 coding DNA: TGTGCCTGGAGTGAGTGGACGAACACCGGGGAGCTGTTTTTT. As protein: CAWSEWTNTGELFF.

The chain recombines TRBV28 with TRBJ2-5; TRBD1 matches at 11 bases. After removal of 5 bases from V and 5 bases from J, the junction contained 7 bases not matched to a gene. From germline, CDR1 is MDHEN and CDR2 SYDVKM. The CDR3 has 15 amino acids. The CDR3 is CASSPDRGRGETQYF. CDR3 coding DNA: TGTGCCAGCAGTCCGGACAGGGGGCGAGGGGAGACCCAGTACTTC. The variable domain in full, completed from reference TRBV28 and TRBJ2-5, reads DVKVTQSSRYLVKRTGEKVFLECVQDMDHENMFWYRQDPGLGLRLIYFSYDVKMKEKGDIPEGYSVSREKKERFSLILESASTNQTSMYLCASSPDRGRGETQYFGPGTRLLVL.

This clonotype was observed many times. The chain combines TRBV28 with TRBJ2-1; D call uncertain. The V and J ends lost 6 bases and 1 base respectively, with 13 bases between them. This CDR3 comprises 15 residues. The germline V gene has CDR1 MDHEN and CDR2 SYDVKM. The CDR3 here is CASSPLSGSYNEQFF. CDR3 sequence (DNA): TGTGCCAGCAGCCCCTTGTCTGGATCCTACAATGAGCAGTTCTTC.

This clonotype turned up a few times. The J gene is TRBJ2-1, the V gene TRBV5-1; 9 positions match TRBD2. This CDR3 region has 15 residues. With V trimmed by 6 bases and J by 7 bases, 11 bases remained unmatched. Germline V gene lookup returns CDR1 SGHRS and CDR2 YFSETQ. The DNA for the CDR3 is TGCGCCAGCACCCCTATAGCGGGAGTGGATAATGAGCAGTTCTTC. Protein: CASTPIAGVDNEQFF.

This chain links TRBV7-2 with TRBJ2-7, with D perhaps matching TRBD1 or TRBD2 (5 bases each). V lost 5 bases to trimming and J lost 2 bases, with 13 bases between them. The CDR3 length is 14 residues. The germline V gene has CDR1 SGHTA and CDR2 FQGNSA. The CDR3 here is CASSLRDEPYEQYF. The CDR3 DNA is TGTGCCAGCAGCCTACGGGACGAGCCCTACGAGCAGTACTTC.